These T cell receptor beta chains were read from a single sample in a study of CD8 T cells in Susac syndrome. TCRdb independently ran MiXCR on the immunoSEQ multiplex PCR reads; one entry per CDR3 protein. Of under 250,000 distinct CDR3 sequences listed, around 93% are singletons. Sample: CD4+ T cells from PBMCs. The receptors were sampled from a human donor with multiple sclerosis. Each CDR3 is given without its conserved first and last residue. The order of the fields is V gene, CDR3 protein.

TRBV9 ASSVVGGRSTDTQY
TRBV29-1 SVAGGPNQPQH
TRBV18 ATKQGSGTEAF
TRBV28 ASSSPGRAPTADTQY
TRBV5-8 ASSRRGDQPQH
TRBV7-9 ASSFIRNTEAF
TRBV20-1 SALTSVPEAGELF
TRBV10-3 AISVGQGNYGYT
TRBV11-2 ASSPWGGTIY
TRBV29-1 SVGGGDREAF
TRBV3-1 ASSHGDSLSEQY
TRBV5-1 ASSHRAYNEQF
TRBV28 ASPQGAPGELF
TRBV3-1 ASSQAGQPLMGANVLT
TRBV3-1 ASSQADRDTEAF
TRBV3-1 ASSQDRSEAF